Following are 26 T cell receptor beta chains from one sample sequenced in a study of type 1 regulatory T cells. TCRdb reprocessed the reads with MiXCR, giving one entry per CDR3 protein. The sample has approximately 97,000 distinct CDR3 sequences; about 28% are singletons. Sequences were obtained from CD4+ T cells, either the whole sample or a sorted fraction (not recorded which). These receptor sequences come from a human donor in good health.

In its sample, this clonotype was seen a few times. The chain employs TRBV3-2 and TRBJ1-2. TRBV3-2 is termed a pseudogene. The CDR3 totals 10 residues. The CDR3 here is CASSSGGYTF. CDR3 in DNA: TGTGCCAGCAGCTCTGGGGGCTACACCTTC.

The chain combines TRBV6-6 with TRBJ2-3; 10 positions match TRBD2. V gave up 5 bases and J gave up 4 bases; unmatched junction bases: 15. Germline V CDR1 and CDR2: MNHNY, SVGAGI (reference sequence). This CDR3 contains 18 residues. The CDR3 here is CASSLKIAGGGIADTQYF. The CDR3, as DNA: TGTGCCAGCAGTCTGAAGATAGCGGGAGGAGGGATCGCAGATACGCAGTATTTT.

The chain uses TRBV18 and TRBJ2-5, with TRBD2 as a possible D gene (6 bases). CDR1 KGHSH and CDR2 LQKENI come from the germline V gene. The V gene lost 3 bases and the J gene lost 9 bases, with 11 bases spanning the gap. The CDR3 length is 12 residues. CDR3 coding DNA: TGTGCCAGCTCACCCGCGACGGGGGCCCAGTACTTC. Translated: CASSPATGAQYF.

This chain connects TRBV21-1 to TRBJ2-7. TRBV21-1 represents a pseudogene. This CDR3 is 18 amino acids long. The DNA for the CDR3 is TGTGCCAGCGGCAAAGTGAAGACCCGTGGATGGAGCTCCTACGAGCAGTACTTC. Translation: CASGKVKTRGWSSYEQYF.

Concerning this clonotype itself: With a much larger clone just one base away, this may be a read error. V usage is TRBV9 and J usage is TRBJ1-6; 9 nucleotides align to TRBD1. The CDR3 consists of 15 residues. Germline loops: CDR1 SGDLS, CDR2 YYNGEE. CDR3 residues: CTSSLSGTGNSPLHF. The CDR3 DNA sequence: TGTACCAGCAGCCTCTCAGGGACAGGGAATTCACCCCTCCACTTT.

This sequence joins TRBV28 and TRBJ2-5; no definite D call. Trimming stripped 7 bases from V and 2 bases from J, with 11 bases between. In germline, CDR1 is MDHEN, CDR2 SYDVKM. This CDR3 spans 13 amino acids. CDR3 amino acids: CASKTAIQETQYF. In nucleotides, the CDR3 is TGTGCCAGCAAAACAGCGATACAAGAGACCCAGTACTTC.

In its sample, this clonotype was seen a few times. V usage is TRBV10-3 and J usage is TRBJ2-7; D is ambiguous. The CDR3 has 13 amino acids. Trimming left V 6 bases short and J 5 bases short, with 14 bases between. From germline, CDR1 is ENHRY and CDR2 SYGVKD. The CDR3 bases are TGTGCCATCAGAGTTAGGGAAGGGAACGAGCAGTACTTC. Translated: CAIRVREGNEQYF.

V gene TRBV20-1 combines with J gene TRBJ1-1; D is ambiguous. From germline, CDR1 is DFQATT and CDR2 SNEGSKA (reference sequence). V was cut by 2 bases and J by 4 bases, with 11 bases left in between. The CDR3 covers 13 residues. The chain's CDR3 is CSARHTGSTEAFF. DNA for the CDR3: TGCAGTGCTAGACACACCGGGAGCACTGAAGCTTTCTTT.

In this sample, this clonotype turned up once. The chain uses TRBV21-1 and TRBJ1-1. TRBV21-1 is a recognized pseudogene. The CDR3 totals 16 residues. CDR3 DNA: TGTGCCAGCACTATCATTACCCCAAATCGGCCCACTGAAGCTTTCTTT. Its protein is CASTIITPNRPTEAFF.

A few counts support this clonotype. The V and J genes are TRBV5-1 and TRBJ2-2, with TRBD1 as a possible D gene (5 bases). The CDR3 contains 15 residues. Looked up from germline, CDR1 is SGHRS and CDR2 is YFSETQ. V was pared by 0 bases and J by 1 base, with 7 bases between. CDR3 in DNA: TGCGCCAGCAGCTTGGCCCAGGGGAACACCGGGGAGCTGTTTTTT. This translates into CASSLAQGNTGELFF.

The V gene is TRBV3-1, the J gene TRBJ2-1; TRBD1 might be the D (6 bases). Germline lookup yields CDR1 LGHDT and CDR2 YNNKEL (reference sequence). The CDR3 covers 15 residues. Trimming stripped 2 bases from V and 1 base from J, with 9 bases between. The CDR3 here is CASSQTGRSYNEQFF. CDR3 sequence (DNA): TGTGCCAGCAGCCAAACAGGGCGATCCTACAATGAGCAGTTCTTC.

The DNA for the CDR3 is TGTGCCACCAGTGAGGCCGCCCGGGAGGATACGCAGTATTTT. Residues: CATSEAAREDTQYF. The chain employs TRBV24-1 and TRBJ2-3; D possibly corresponds to TRBD2 (6 bases). Looked up from germline, CDR1 is KGHDR and CDR2 is SFDVKD. This CDR3 comprises 14 residues. Trimming left V 4 bases short and J 6 bases short, with 13 bases between.

The table lists this clonotype with a few counts. This chain links TRBV19 with TRBJ2-1, with D perhaps assigned TRBD1 or TRBD2 (5 bases each). Germline V gene data show CDR1 as LNHDA and CDR2 as SQIVND (reference sequence). V gave up 6 bases and J gave up 7 bases, with 16 bases separating them. CDR3 length equals 14 residues. The CDR3 DNA reads TGTGCCAGTAGCGACGGGACCCTCATTAATGAGCAGTTCTTC. Translated, it gives CASSDGTLINEQFF.

This chain joins TRBV5-1 and TRBJ2-2; 8 nucleotides agree with TRBD2. V shed 1 base, J shed 1 base, and the junction held 3 bases outside the gene matches. Germline-derived CDR1 and CDR2 are SGHRS and YFSETQ. This CDR3 spans 16 amino acids. CDR3 in amino acids: CASSLLSGMNTGELFF. For the CDR3, the DNA is TGCGCCAGCAGCTTGCTTAGCGGGATGAACACCGGGGAGCTGTTTTTT.

The chain is built from TRBV30 and TRBJ2-1; TRBD2 matches 8 bases. Per germline, CDR1 GTSNPN and CDR2 SVGIG (reference sequence). The trim removed 0 bases at V and 6 bases at J, leaving 4 bases unmatched. The CDR3 contains 14 residues. The chain's CDR3 is CAWSVTGGFNEQFF. The CDR3 region has the DNA TGTGCCTGGAGTGTAACGGGAGGGTTCAATGAGCAGTTCTTC.

A few counts support this clonotype. The V call is TRBV3-1, the J call TRBJ2-7; D call uncertain. This CDR3 has 11 amino acids. Germline V gene data show CDR1 as LGHDT and CDR2 as YNNKEL (reference sequence). V was clipped by 8 bases and J by 6 bases, with 11 bases between them. The CDR3 DNA is TGTGCCAGCGGGCCCGACCGCGAGCAGTACTTC. Translating gives CASGPDREQYF.

This clonotype came up a few times. This sequence joins TRBV25-1 and TRBJ2-5, with 8 bases lining up with TRBD2. The CDR3 is 12 residues long. Germline CDR1 is MGHDK and CDR2 is SYGVNS. V gave up 9 bases and J gave up 5 bases; unmatched junction bases: 5. CDR3 nucleotide sequence: TGTGCCAGTAGCGGGATAGTTGAGACCCAGTACTTC. This encodes CASSGIVETQYF.

The CDR3 coding sequence is TGTGCCAGCAGCCAACGGTCTGGGAGCTCAACAGATACGCAGTATTTT. Its translation is CASSQRSGSSTDTQYF. The chain uses TRBV5-4 and TRBJ2-3; D possibly corresponds to TRBD2 (5 bases). Germline V CDR1 and CDR2: SGHNT, YYREEE (reference sequence). Trimming removed 4 bases at V and 3 bases at J, with 18 bases between. This CDR3 is built from 16 residues.

Written as DNA, the CDR3 is TGCGCCAGCAGCTTGGAACTAGCGGGAGGGAGTGAGCAGTTCTTC. This sequence encodes CASSLELAGGSEQFF. The chain is built from TRBV5-1 and TRBJ2-1; 13 nucleotides line up with TRBD2. Per the germline V gene, CDR1 is SGHRS and CDR2 is YFSETQ. This CDR3 spans 15 amino acids. The trim removed 0 bases at V and 9 bases at J, leaving 3 bases unmatched. Based on the CDR3 plus reference TRBV5-1 and TRBJ2-1, the full variable domain is KAGVTQTPRYLIKTRGQQVTLSCSPISGHRSVSWYQQTPGQGLQFLFEYFSETQRNKGNFPGRFSGRQFSNSRSEMNVSTLELGDSALYLCASSLELAGGSEQFFGPGTRLTVL.

The chain joins TRBV19 to TRBJ2-5, with TRBD2 matching over 7 bases. From germline, CDR1 is LNHDA and CDR2 SQIVND (reference sequence). V shed 6 bases, J shed 2 bases, and the junction held 9 bases outside the gene matches. The CDR3 has 15 residues. The CDR3 loop reads CASRRSGTYQETQYF. In DNA, the CDR3 is TGTGCCAGTAGGAGGAGCGGGACCTATCAAGAGACCCAGTACTTC.

The CDR3 sequence: CATSDSISGGNEQFF. CDR3 bases: TGTGCCACCAGTGATTCGATTAGCGGGGGTAATGAGCAGTTCTTC. The chain combines TRBV24-1 with TRBJ2-1; 9 bases are shared with TRBD2. The V gene end was trimmed by 2 bases and the J gene end by 7 bases; junction bases not matched to a gene: 5. Germline assignment: CDR1 KGHDR and CDR2 SFDVKD. The CDR3 extends over 15 amino acids.

This rearrangement joins TRBV7-9 to TRBJ1-5; D is unclear. The germline CDR1 and CDR2 sequences are SEHNR and FQNEAQ (reference sequence). This CDR3 has 12 residues. V dropped 5 bases and J dropped 7 bases, with 9 bases sitting between them. The CDR3 region is CASSPVGQPQHF. In DNA, the CDR3 is TGTGCCAGCAGCCCCGTTGGGCAGCCCCAGCATTTT.

This clonotype was observed a few times. The J gene is TRBJ1-2, the V gene TRBV20-1, with D possibly being TRBD1 (5 bases). Trimming pared 3 bases from V and 0 bases from J, leaving 14 bases between. Germline lookup yields CDR1 DFQATT and CDR2 SNEGSKA (reference sequence). CDR3 length: 15 residues. The CDR3 protein is CSASPLQGPNYGYTF. The DNA of the CDR3 is TGCAGTGCTAGTCCATTGCAGGGCCCTAACTATGGCTACACCTTC.

This clonotype was detected only a few times. The rearrangement uses TRBV5-5 and TRBJ1-4; D remains ambiguous. The CDR3 runs 15 residues. Germline CDR1 reads SGHKS; CDR2 reads YYEKEE (reference sequence). The V end lost 4 bases, the J end lost 8 bases, and 18 bases lay between the germline ends. The CDR3 reads CASSPKAGGEEKLFF. The CDR3 bases are TGTGCCAGCAGCCCCAAGGCGGGAGGAGAGGAAAAACTGTTTTTT. Together with reference TRBV5-5 and TRBJ1-4, the CDR3 gives the full variable domain: DAGVTQSPTHLIKTRGQQVTLRCSPISGHKSVSWYQQVLGQGPQFIFQYYEKEERGRGNFPDRFSARQFPNYSSELNVNALLLGDSALYLCASSPKAGGEEKLFFGSGTQLSVL.

This clonotype was counted a few times. The chain carries TRBV6-6 and TRBJ2-2, with 7 positions matching TRBD1. The CDR3 covers 15 residues. With 6 bases clipped from V and 0 bases from J, the junction kept 4 bases outside the gene matches. Per germline, CDR1 MNHNY and CDR2 SVGAGI (reference sequence). This CDR3 reads CASRDRIANTGELFF. CDR3 nucleotide sequence: TGTGCCAGCAGGGACAGGATCGCGAACACCGGGGAGCTGTTTTTT.

This clonotype has more than one count but fewer than ten. V usage is TRBV20-1 and J usage is TRBJ2-3, with D hard to call. CDR1 and CDR2 (germline): DFQATT, SNEGSKA (reference sequence). CDR3 length: 11 residues. Deletions cut 2 bases from V and 4 bases from J, with 4 bases between. The CDR3 region has the DNA TGCAGTGCTAGACCGCCAGATACGCAGTATTTT. It is translated as CSARPPDTQYF.